One sample yielded the 29 T cell receptor beta chains listed below, sequenced in a study of cytomegalovirus exposure and HLA in healthy donors. Sequenced by immunoSEQ multiplex PCR; TCRdb stores in-frame clones only, minus some. Found here are roughly 130,000 clones, nearly 90% of them singletons; the top ten hold around 3.1%. Specimen: PBMCs. The source of these receptors is a young man in good health and CMV-seronegative.

This chain joins TRBV7-9 and TRBJ2-3, with D possibly matching TRBD2 (7 bases). In germline, CDR1 is SEHNR, CDR2 FQNEAQ (reference sequence). V gave up 2 bases and J gave up 2 bases, with 11 bases separating them. This CDR3 has 15 amino acids. The DNA for the CDR3 is TGTGCCAGCAGCTTACGGGGGGCCGACACAGATACGCAGTATTTT. It encodes CASSLRGADTDTQYF.

This chain connects TRBV5-1 to TRBJ2-3; possible D gene TRBD2, 6 bases. CDR1 and CDR2 (germline): SGHRS, YFSETQ. With 7 bases removed from V and 3 bases from J, the gap between germline ends came to 18 bases. The CDR3 has 15 residues. CDR3 protein: CASRLGLMMTDTQYF. The CDR3 nucleotides read TGCGCCAGCCGACTGGGACTTATGATGACAGATACGCAGTATTTT.

The gene calls are TRBV7-9 and TRBJ1-2; tentatively, D is TRBD1 (6 bases). The germline V and J ends were trimmed by 5 bases and 0 bases, with 13 bases remaining between them. There are 15 residues in the CDR3. Germline V gives CDR1 SEHNR, CDR2 FQNEAQ (reference sequence). CDR3 bases: TGTGCCAGCAGCCCCCGGACAGCCGCTAACTATGGCTACACCTTC. Translated: CASSPRTAANYGYTF. Combining the CDR3 with reference TRBV7-9 and TRBJ1-2 gives the whole variable domain DTGVSQNPRHKITKRGQNVTFRCDPISEHNRLYWYRQTLGQGPEFLTYFQNEAQLEKSRLLSDRFSAERPKGSFSTLEIQRTEQGDSAMYLCASSPRTAANYGYTFGSGTRLTVV.

A single count supports this clone. The chain employs TRBV6-4 and TRBJ2-7; D is perhaps TRBD2 (6 bases). V shed 6 bases and J shed 2 bases, with 14 bases lying between them. The length of the CDR3 is 14 residues. Germline V gene lookup returns CDR1 MRHNA and CDR2 SNTAGT. The DNA of the CDR3 is TGTGCCAGCAGAGCCGGGACTTTACCCTACGAGCAGTACTTC. Amino acids: CASRAGTLPYEQYF.

The rearrangement links TRBV19 to TRBJ1-3; D may be TRBD1 (6 bases). The V and J ends lost 6 bases and 4 bases respectively, with 13 bases between them. CDR1 is LNHDA and CDR2 is SQIVND in the germline V gene (reference sequence). CDR3 length: 14 residues. Here the CDR3 DNA reads TGTGCCAGTAGACCGGGACAACGAGGAAACACCATATATTTT. It encodes CASRPGQRGNTIYF.

This chain joins TRBV10-3 and TRBJ2-1, with 7 bases matching TRBD2. The V segment lost 0 bases and the J segment 5 bases; nucleotides outside the gene matches: 10. This CDR3 has 17 residues. CDR1 is ENHRY, CDR2 SYGVKD, per germline. The CDR3 coding sequence is TGTGCCATCAGTGAGTCCGGGACCGGGGGGACCAACAATGAGCAGTTCTTC. As protein: CAISESGTGGTNNEQFF.

The CDR3 DNA sequence: TGCGCCAGCAGCTTGGGGCGGGGTCTTAATGAAAAACTGTTTTTT. Its protein is CASSLGRGLNEKLFF. This sequence joins TRBV5-1 and TRBJ1-4; D is unclear. Trimming removed 0 bases at V and 4 bases at J, with 10 bases between. The germline V gene has CDR1 SGHRS and CDR2 YFSETQ. There are 15 residues in the CDR3.

This sequence joins TRBV7-9 and TRBJ1-2; tentative D call: TRBD1 (5 bases). The CDR3 is 17 amino acids. CDR1 SEHNR and CDR2 FQNEAQ come from the germline V gene (reference sequence). Trimming pared 7 bases from V and 3 bases from J, leaving 24 bases between. The CDR3 spells CASTNAKGIGLHYGYTF. CDR3 nucleotides: TGTGCCAGCACTAATGCCAAGGGGATCGGACTACACTATGGCTACACCTTC.

This chain uses TRBV18 with TRBJ1-1, with D possibly matching TRBD1 (5 bases). Germline assignment: CDR1 KGHSH and CDR2 LQKENI. V was trimmed by 3 bases and J by 2 bases, leaving 10 bases between them. The CDR3 loop spans 14 amino acids. The CDR3 nucleotides read TGTGCCAGCTCACCCCAGGGATACAACACTGAAGCTTTCTTT. This codes for CASSPQGYNTEAFF.

In this sample, this clone turned up once. The J gene is TRBJ1-5, the V gene TRBV5-5; tentative D call: TRBD1 (5 bases). The CDR3 runs 15 residues. CDR1 is SGHKS, CDR2 YYEKEE, per germline (reference sequence). The germline V and J ends were trimmed by 0 bases and 0 bases, with 7 bases remaining between them. CDR3 in DNA: TGTGCCAGCAGCTTGGGGGGCTATAGCAATCAGCCCCAGCATTTT. It translates to CASSLGGYSNQPQHF.

The J gene is TRBJ2-3, the V gene TRBV28; D call uncertain. Trimming cost V 5 bases and J 4 bases, with 10 bases left between them. The CDR3 runs 13 residues. Germline-derived CDR1 and CDR2 are MDHEN and SYDVKM. The CDR3 here is CASSAGYADTQYF. The CDR3 bases are TGTGCCAGCAGTGCAGGTTACGCAGATACGCAGTATTTT.

Notes on this clone: This CDR3 is also generated by other DNA sequences in the sample. The chain couples TRBV5-1 to TRBJ1-3, with 9 bases matching TRBD1. Germline CDR1 and CDR2: SGHRS and YFSETQ. This CDR3 spans 15 amino acids. The junction had 1 base not matched to a gene; V was cut back by 2 bases and J by 1 base. The CDR3 DNA sequence: TGCGCCAGCAGCTTAGACAGGGGGTCTGGAAACACCATATATTTT. This codes for CASSLDRGSGNTIYF.

The chain combines TRBV25-1 with TRBJ1-2; the D gene is possibly TRBD1 (5 bases). The germline gives CDR1 MGHDK, CDR2 SYGVNS. The length of the CDR3 is 13 residues. The V end was cut by 6 bases, the J end by 7 bases, with 15 bases between. Here the CDR3 reads CASSENQGTGYTF. CDR3 DNA sequence: TGTGCCAGCAGCGAAAACCAGGGAACTGGCTACACCTTC.

This chain links TRBV6-6 with TRBJ2-7, with 10 bases that match TRBD2. The CDR3 totals 15 residues. CDR1 MNHNY and CDR2 SVGAGI come from the germline V gene (reference sequence). V trimming: 2 bases; J trimming: 3 bases; junction bases outside the gene matches: 4. The DNA for the CDR3 is TGTGCCAGCAGTTACGCGGCTAGCGGGGGCTACGAGCAGTACTTC. Residues: CASSYAASGGYEQYF.

This chain connects TRBV5-4 to TRBJ1-1; 7 bases line up with TRBD1. Germline V gene data show CDR1 as SGHNT and CDR2 as YYREEE (reference sequence). V dropped 4 bases and J dropped 3; count of bases not matched to a gene: 6. CDR3 length: 14 amino acids. For the CDR3, the DNA is TGTGCCAGCAGCCGACAGGGCCGGGACACTGAAGCTTTCTTT. As protein: CASSRQGRDTEAFF.

This chain joins TRBV7-2 and TRBJ2-7; a possible D gene is TRBD2 (7 bases). The CDR3 sequence is 15 residues long. V gave up 0 bases and J gave up 0 bases, with 9 bases separating them. Per germline, CDR1 SGHTA and CDR2 FQGNSA. The CDR3, as DNA: TGTGCCAGCAGCTTAGCGGGGGGGGCCTCCTACGAGCAGTACTTC. Encoded protein: CASSLAGGASYEQYF.

This clone was seen just once. The rearrangement uses TRBV5-4 and TRBJ1-2, with 8 nucleotides matching TRBD1. V was pared by 3 bases and J by 7 bases, with 2 bases of the junction left unmatched. Looked up from germline, CDR1 is SGHNT and CDR2 is YYREEE (reference sequence). There are 12 residues in the CDR3. The DNA for the CDR3 is TGTGCCAGCAGCTCGCAGGGGGCTGGCTACACCTTC. It is translated as CASSSQGAGYTF.

The V gene is TRBV10-3, the J gene TRBJ2-6; D ambiguous. The CDR3 runs to 14 residues. Germline-derived CDR1 and CDR2 are ENHRY and SYGVKD. Trimming pared 5 bases from V and 2 bases from J, leaving 7 bases between. CDR3 loop: CAISRGAGANVLTF. The CDR3 DNA reads TGTGCCATCAGTCGAGGAGCTGGGGCCAACGTCCTGACTTTC.

The J gene is TRBJ1-1, the V gene TRBV5-4; TRBD1 agrees at 10 bases. Germline V gene data show CDR1 as SGHNT and CDR2 as YYREEE (reference sequence). CDR3 size: 14 residues. After removal of 3 bases from V and 4 bases from J, the junction contained 3 bases not matched to a gene. CDR3 DNA: TGTGCCAGCAGCTCTAGACAGGGGGCCACTGAAGCTTTCTTT. Residues: CASSSRQGATEAFF.

Comments on this clone: This sequence may be a read error, since a much larger clone differs from it by one base. This specimen includes other DNA sequences encoding the same CDR3. V gene TRBV19 combines with J gene TRBJ2-7, with a weak D call TRBD1 (6 bases). CDR1 is LNHDA and CDR2 is SQIVND in the germline V gene (reference sequence). The CDR3 length is 13 residues. V lost 3 bases and J 2 bases, leaving 8 bases between the germline ends. Written as DNA, the CDR3 is TGTGCCAGTAGTATGGACAGTCCCTACGAGCAGTACTTC. Residues: CASSMDSPYEQYF. The full variable domain, with the rest looked up from reference TRBV19 and TRBJ2-7, is DGGITQSPKYLFRKEGQNVTLSCEQNLNHDAMYWYRQDPGQGLRLIYYSQIVNDFQKGDIAEGYSVSREKKESFPLTVTSAQKNPTAFYLCASSMDSPYEQYFGPGTRLTVT.

This CDR3 is CASSLSHRPTINEKLFF. CDR3 bases: TGTGCCAGCAGCTTGAGCCACAGACCAACCATTAATGAAAAACTGTTTTTT. The rearrangement joins TRBV5-5 to TRBJ1-4; no clear D gene. Germline V gives CDR1 SGHKS, CDR2 YYEKEE (reference sequence). The CDR3 runs 17 residues. The V and J ends lost 1 base and 4 bases respectively, with 17 bases between them.

The rearrangement joins TRBV11-2 to TRBJ1-2; D is uncertain. This CDR3 has 13 residues. The V gene lost 2 bases and the J gene lost 3 bases, with 7 bases spanning the gap. The germline V gene has CDR1 SGHAT and CDR2 FQNNGV. DNA of the CDR3: TGTGCCAGCAGCTTACAGACTCACTATGGCTACACCTTC. This sequence encodes CASSLQTHYGYTF.

This chain joins TRBV9 and TRBJ1-2; the match to TRBD1 covers 9 bases. The CDR3 sequence is 16 residues long. CDR1 and CDR2 (germline): SGDLS, YYNGEE. The J segment lost 4 bases and the V segment lost 0 bases, leaving 7 bases of the junction unmatched. Here the CDR3 DNA reads TGTGCCAGCAGCGTAGCTGCGGGACAGGGTCTCTATGGCTACACCTTC. The encoded protein is CASSVAAGQGLYGYTF.

V and J are TRBV9 and TRBJ2-3; unclear D gene. This CDR3 is 13 amino acids long. Trimming stripped 0 bases from V and 1 base from J, with 3 bases between. Germline-derived CDR1 and CDR2 are SGDLS and YYNGEE. As DNA, the CDR3 is TGTGCCAGCAGCGTAGGAGGCACAGATACGCAGTATTTT. As protein: CASSVGGTDTQYF.

V and J are TRBV2 and TRBJ2-4, with 9 nucleotides matching TRBD1. Per germline, CDR1 SNHLY and CDR2 FYNNEI. This CDR3 is 12 amino acids long. Losses at the gene ends were 4 bases for V and 8 bases for J; bases not matched to a gene: 0. The CDR3 DNA sequence: TGTGCCAGCAGTGGACAGGGGGACATTCAGTACTTC. The encoded protein is CASSGQGDIQYF.

The chain is built from TRBV4-1 and TRBJ1-5; 8 nucleotides agree with TRBD1. The CDR3 is made up of 16 amino acids. J gave up 5 bases and V 0 bases, and 6 bases lay outside the gene matches. Looked up from germline, CDR1 is MGHRA and CDR2 is YSYEKL. The CDR3 loop reads CASSQDDRGGDQPQHF. CDR3 sequence (DNA): TGCGCCAGCAGCCAAGATGACAGGGGAGGGGATCAGCCCCAGCATTTT.

The CDR3 nucleotides read TGTGCCAGCAGTTTATACGGGACTGAAGCTTTCTTT. It codes for CASSLYGTEAFF. This chain uses TRBV28 with TRBJ1-1; D gene unclear. Trimming shortened V by 1 base and J by 5 bases, and 5 bases separated the two germline ends. Germline V lookup: CDR1 MDHEN, CDR2 SYDVKM. The CDR3 runs 12 residues.

In DNA, the CDR3 is TGCGCCAGCAGCTTTTCAGGGGGCACCTACGAGCAGTACTTC. This encodes CASSFSGGTYEQYF. The chain joins TRBV5-1 to TRBJ2-7, with 8 bases that match TRBD1. CDR3 length equals 14 residues. The junction had 3 bases not matched to a gene; V was cut back by 2 bases and J by 2 bases. Germline V CDR1 and CDR2: SGHRS, YFSETQ. The entire variable domain, with the rest obtained from reference TRBV5-1 and TRBJ2-7, is as follows: KAGVTQTPRYLIKTRGQQVTLSCSPISGHRSVSWYQQTPGQGLQFLFEYFSETQRNKGNFPGRFSGRQFSNSRSEMNVSTLELGDSALYLCASSFSGGTYEQYFGPGTRLTVT.

The chain carries TRBV5-6 and TRBJ1-5; D possibly corresponds to TRBD1 (6 bases). Germline V gene data show CDR1 as SGHDT and CDR2 as YYEEEE. There are 16 residues in the CDR3. Deletions cut 0 bases from V and 2 bases from J, with 12 bases between. This CDR3 reads CASSLAGAAGNQPQHF. In DNA, the CDR3 is TGTGCCAGCAGCTTGGCAGGGGCTGCGGGCAATCAGCCCCAGCATTTT.